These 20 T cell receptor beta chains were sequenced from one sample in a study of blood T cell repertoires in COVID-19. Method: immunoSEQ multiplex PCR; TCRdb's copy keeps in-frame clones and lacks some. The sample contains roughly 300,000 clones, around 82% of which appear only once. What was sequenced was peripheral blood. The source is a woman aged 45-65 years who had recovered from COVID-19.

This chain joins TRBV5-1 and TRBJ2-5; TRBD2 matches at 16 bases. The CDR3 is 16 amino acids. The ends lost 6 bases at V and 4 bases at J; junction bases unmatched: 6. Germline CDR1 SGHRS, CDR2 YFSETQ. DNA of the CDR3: TGCGCCAGCACGGGACTAGCGGGAGGGCCGGGAGAGACCCAGTACTTC. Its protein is CASTGLAGGPGETQYF.

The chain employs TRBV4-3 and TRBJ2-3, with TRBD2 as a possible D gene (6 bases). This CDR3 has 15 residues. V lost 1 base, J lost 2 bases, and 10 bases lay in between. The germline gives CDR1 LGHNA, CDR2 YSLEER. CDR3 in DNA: TGCGCCAGCAGCCAAGGGAGGGTGACCACAGATACGCAGTATTTT. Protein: CASSQGRVTTDTQYF.

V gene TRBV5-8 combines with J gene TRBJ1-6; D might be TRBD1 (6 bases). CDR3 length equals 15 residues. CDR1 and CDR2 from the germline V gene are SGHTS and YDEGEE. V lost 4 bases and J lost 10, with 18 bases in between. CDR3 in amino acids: CASSKGGGRWSPLHF. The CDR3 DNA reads TGTGCCAGCAGCAAAGGGGGGGGTCGTTGGTCACCCCTCCACTTT.

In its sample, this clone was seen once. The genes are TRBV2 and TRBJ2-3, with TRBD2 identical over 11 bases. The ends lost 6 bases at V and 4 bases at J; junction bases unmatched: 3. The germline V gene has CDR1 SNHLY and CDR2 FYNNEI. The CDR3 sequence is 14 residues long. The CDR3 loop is CASSDSGGADTQYF. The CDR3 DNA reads TGTGCCAGCAGCGATAGCGGGGGGGCAGATACGCAGTATTTT.

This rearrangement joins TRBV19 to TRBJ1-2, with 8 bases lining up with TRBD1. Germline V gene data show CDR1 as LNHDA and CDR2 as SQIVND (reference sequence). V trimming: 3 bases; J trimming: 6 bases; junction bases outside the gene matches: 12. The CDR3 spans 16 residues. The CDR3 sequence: CASSITGQGIEDGYTF. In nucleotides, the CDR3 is TGTGCCAGTAGTATTACAGGACAGGGAATAGAGGATGGCTACACCTTC.

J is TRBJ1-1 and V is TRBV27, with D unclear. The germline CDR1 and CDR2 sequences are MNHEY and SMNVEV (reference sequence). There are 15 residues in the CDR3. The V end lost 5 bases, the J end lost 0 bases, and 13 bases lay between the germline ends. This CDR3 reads CASSPDSFMNTEAFF. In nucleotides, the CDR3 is TGTGCCAGCAGTCCCGACTCCTTCATGAACACTGAAGCTTTCTTT.

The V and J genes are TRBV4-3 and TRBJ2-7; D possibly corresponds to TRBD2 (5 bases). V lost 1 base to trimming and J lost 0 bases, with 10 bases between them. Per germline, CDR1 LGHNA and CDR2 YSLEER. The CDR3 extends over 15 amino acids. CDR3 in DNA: TGCGCCAGCAGCCAAGTTCGTGGGAGCTCCTACGAGCAGTACTTC. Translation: CASSQVRGSSYEQYF.

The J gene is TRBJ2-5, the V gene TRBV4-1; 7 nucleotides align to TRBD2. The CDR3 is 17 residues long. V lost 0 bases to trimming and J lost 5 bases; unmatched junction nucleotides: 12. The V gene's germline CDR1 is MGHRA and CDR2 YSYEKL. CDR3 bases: TGCGCCAGCAGCCAAGACTCCGGGACGAGGGAGGGGGAGACCCAGTACTTC. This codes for CASSQDSGTREGETQYF.

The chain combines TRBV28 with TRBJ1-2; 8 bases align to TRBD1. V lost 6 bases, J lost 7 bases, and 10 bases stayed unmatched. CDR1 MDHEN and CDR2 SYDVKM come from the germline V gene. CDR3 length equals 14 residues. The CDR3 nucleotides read TGTGCCAGCAGGTCCGGGGCAGGGGGCTCTGGCTACACCTTC. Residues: CASRSGAGGSGYTF.

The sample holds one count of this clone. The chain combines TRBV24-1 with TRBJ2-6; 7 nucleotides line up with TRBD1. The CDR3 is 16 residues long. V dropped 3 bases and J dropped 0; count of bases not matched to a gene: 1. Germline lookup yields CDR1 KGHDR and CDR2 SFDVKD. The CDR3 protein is CATSDGDSSGANVLTF. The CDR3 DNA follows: TGTGCCACCAGTGATGGGGACAGCTCTGGGGCCAACGTCCTGACTTTC.

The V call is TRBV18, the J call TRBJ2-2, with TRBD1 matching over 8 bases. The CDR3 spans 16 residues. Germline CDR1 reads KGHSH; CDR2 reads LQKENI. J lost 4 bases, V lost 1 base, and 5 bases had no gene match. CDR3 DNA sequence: TGTGCCAGCTCACCACTCCTGACAGGGGTCACCGGGGAGCTGTTTTTT. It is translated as CASSPLLTGVTGELFF. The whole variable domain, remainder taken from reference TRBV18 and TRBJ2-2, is NAGVMQNPRHLVRRRGQEARLRCSPMKGHSHVYWYRQLPEEGLKFMVYLQKENIIDESGMPKERFSAEFPKEGPSILRIQQVVRGDSAAYFCASSPLLTGVTGELFFGEGSRLTVL.

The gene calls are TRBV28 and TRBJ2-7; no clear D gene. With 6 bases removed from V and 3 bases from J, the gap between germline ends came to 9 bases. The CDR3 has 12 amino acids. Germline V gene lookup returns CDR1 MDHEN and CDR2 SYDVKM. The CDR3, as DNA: TGTGCCAGCAGCCCCTCAGGCTACGAGCAGTACTTC. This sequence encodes CASSPSGYEQYF.

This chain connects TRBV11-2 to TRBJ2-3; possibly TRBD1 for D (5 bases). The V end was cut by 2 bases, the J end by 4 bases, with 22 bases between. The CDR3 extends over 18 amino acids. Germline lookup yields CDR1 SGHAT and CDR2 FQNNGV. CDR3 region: CASSLSLRFRARADTQYF. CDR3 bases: TGTGCCAGCAGCTTAAGCCTGCGATTCAGGGCTCGGGCAGATACGCAGTATTTT.

The CDR3 sequence is CATSRDQDRGDTQYF. CDR3 DNA: TGTGCCACCAGCAGAGATCAGGACCGGGGAGATACGCAGTATTTT. The gene calls are TRBV15 and TRBJ2-3; TRBD2 is a possible D gene (5 bases). This CDR3 is built from 15 residues. The germline gives CDR1 LNHNV, CDR2 YYDKDF (reference sequence). Trimming pared 0 bases from V and 5 bases from J, leaving 12 bases between.

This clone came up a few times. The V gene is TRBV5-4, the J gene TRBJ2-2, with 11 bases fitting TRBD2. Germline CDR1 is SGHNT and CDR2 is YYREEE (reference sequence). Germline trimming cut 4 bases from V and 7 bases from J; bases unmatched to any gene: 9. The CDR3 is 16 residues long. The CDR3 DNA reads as TGTGCCAGCAGCCCCTTTAGCGGGGGGGCCGGCGGGGAGCTGTTTTTT. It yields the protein CASSPFSGGAGGELFF.

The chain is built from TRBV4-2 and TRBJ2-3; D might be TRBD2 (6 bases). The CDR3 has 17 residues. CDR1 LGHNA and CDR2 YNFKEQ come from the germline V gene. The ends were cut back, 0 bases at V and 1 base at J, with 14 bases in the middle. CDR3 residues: CASSQEGGPLGTDTQYF. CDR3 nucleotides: TGTGCCAGCAGCCAAGAGGGGGGTCCTTTGGGCACAGATACGCAGTATTTT.

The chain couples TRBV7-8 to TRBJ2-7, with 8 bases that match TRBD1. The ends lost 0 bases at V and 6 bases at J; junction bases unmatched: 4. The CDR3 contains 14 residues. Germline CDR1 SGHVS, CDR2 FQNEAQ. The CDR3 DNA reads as TGTGCCAGCAGCTTAGCCCCCGACAGGGGCGAGCAGTACTTC. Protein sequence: CASSLAPDRGEQYF. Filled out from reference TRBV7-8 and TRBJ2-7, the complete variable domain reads GAGVSQSPRYKVAKRGQDVALRCDPISGHVSLFWYQQALGQGPEFLTYFQNEAQLDKSGLPSDRFFAERPEGSVSTLKIQRTQQEDSAVYLCASSLAPDRGEQYFGPGTRLTVT.

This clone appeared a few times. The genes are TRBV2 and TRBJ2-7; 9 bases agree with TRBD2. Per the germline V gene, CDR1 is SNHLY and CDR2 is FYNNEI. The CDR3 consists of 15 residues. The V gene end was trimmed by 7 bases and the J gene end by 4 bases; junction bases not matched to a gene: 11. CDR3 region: CASKGAGGPTYEQYF. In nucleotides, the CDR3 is TGTGCCAGCAAGGGGGCGGGAGGGCCGACATACGAGCAGTACTTC.

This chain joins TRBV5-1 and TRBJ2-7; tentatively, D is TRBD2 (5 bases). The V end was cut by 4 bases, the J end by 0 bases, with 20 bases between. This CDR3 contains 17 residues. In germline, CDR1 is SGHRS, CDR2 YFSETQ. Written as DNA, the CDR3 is TGCGCCAGCAGCCCGAACCCCAGCGGCGCAAGCTCCTACGAGCAGTACTTC. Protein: CASSPNPSGASSYEQYF. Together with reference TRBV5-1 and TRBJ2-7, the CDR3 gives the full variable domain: KAGVTQTPRYLIKTRGQQVTLSCSPISGHRSVSWYQQTPGQGLQFLFEYFSETQRNKGNFPGRFSGRQFSNSRSEMNVSTLELGDSALYLCASSPNPSGASSYEQYFGPGTRLTVT.

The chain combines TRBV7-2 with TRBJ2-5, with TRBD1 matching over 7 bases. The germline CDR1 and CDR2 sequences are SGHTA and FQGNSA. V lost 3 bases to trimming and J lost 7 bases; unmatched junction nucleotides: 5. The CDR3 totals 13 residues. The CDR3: CASSFAPGGTQYF. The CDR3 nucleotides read TGTGCCAGCAGCTTTGCGCCAGGGGGGACCCAGTACTTC.